This TCR beta chain originates from a study of cytomegalovirus exposure and HLA in healthy donors. Findings and caveats of the study: TCR beta sequences reportedly predicted most subjects' HLA-A and HLA-B alleles accurately. CMV serostatus stood as the only immune exposure information on hand. V- and J-gene trimming of TCR beta was linked (in a later analysis) to a missense DCLRE1C variant.

PCR amplification relied on 60 Vbeta primers (plus 13 Jbeta primers). Repertoires were generated with immunoSEQ multiplex PCR, while TCRdb's copy carries only in-frame clones and drops some. This sample carries some 190,000 clones, about 79% of them seen once, and the ten largest clones take around 1.6%. A note on this clone: The antigen remains unidentified. Other DNA sequences from this sample encode an identical CDR3 as well.

V dropped 0 bases and J dropped 1 base, with 9 bases sitting between them. Germline values: CDR1 SEHNR, CDR2 FQNEAQ (reference sequence). There are 15 residues in the CDR3. Sequenced material: PBMCs. V usage is TRBV7-9 and J usage is TRBJ2-5; possible D gene TRBD2, 7 bases. The sequence derives from a young man in good health and CMV-seronegative. The CDR3 loop is CASSLAGGRQETQYF. CDR3 coding DNA: TGTGCCAGCAGCTTAGCGGGGGGGCGCCAAGAGACCCAGTACTTC.